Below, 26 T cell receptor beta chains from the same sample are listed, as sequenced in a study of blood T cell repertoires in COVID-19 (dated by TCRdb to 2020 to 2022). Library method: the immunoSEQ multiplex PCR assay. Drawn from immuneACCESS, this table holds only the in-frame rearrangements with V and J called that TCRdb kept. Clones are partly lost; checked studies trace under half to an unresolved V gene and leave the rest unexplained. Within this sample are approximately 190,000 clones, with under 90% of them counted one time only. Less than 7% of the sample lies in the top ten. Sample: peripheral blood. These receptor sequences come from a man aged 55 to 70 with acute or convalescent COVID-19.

The CDR3 region has the DNA TGTGCCAGCAGTGAGCGCCCGGGGGGCTCTAATTCACCCCTCCACTTT. This translates into CASSERPGGSNSPLHF. The genes are TRBV2 and TRBJ1-6; D possibly corresponds to TRBD1 (6 bases). CDR1 is SNHLY and CDR2 is FYNNEI in the germline V gene. V lost 3 bases, J lost 6 bases, and 15 bases lay in between. The CDR3 length is 16 residues.

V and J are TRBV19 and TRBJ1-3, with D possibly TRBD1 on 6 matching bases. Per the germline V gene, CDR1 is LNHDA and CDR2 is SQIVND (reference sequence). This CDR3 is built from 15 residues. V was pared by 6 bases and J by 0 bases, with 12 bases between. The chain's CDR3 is CASRATGNSGNTIYF. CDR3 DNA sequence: TGTGCCAGTAGGGCAACAGGGAACTCTGGAAACACCATATATTTT.

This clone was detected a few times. The CDR3 protein is CASSVVAGTGTDTQYF. The CDR3 nucleotides read TGTGCCAGCAGTGTAGTTGCGGGAACCGGCACAGATACGCAGTATTTT. The rearrangement links TRBV2 to TRBJ2-3; D may be TRBD2 (6 bases). Germline-derived CDR1 and CDR2 are SNHLY and FYNNEI. This CDR3 spans 16 amino acids. With 4 bases removed from V and 1 base from J, the gap between germline ends came to 15 bases.

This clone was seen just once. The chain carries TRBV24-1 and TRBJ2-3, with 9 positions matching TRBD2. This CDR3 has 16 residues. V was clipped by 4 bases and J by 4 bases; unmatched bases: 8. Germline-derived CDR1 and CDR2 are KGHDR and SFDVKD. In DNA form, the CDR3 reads TGTGCCACCAGTGACCGCGGGGGGGCCAGTCCAGATACGCAGTATTTT. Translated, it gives CATSDRGGASPDTQYF.

The CDR3 here is CASSLASRGQGANGYTF. The CDR3 DNA reads as TGTGCCAGCAGCTTAGCATCTCGGGGACAGGGGGCGAACGGCTACACCTTC. V and J are TRBV7-2 and TRBJ1-2; 12 bases are a match to TRBD1. V shed 0 bases and J 8 bases; nucleotides not matched to a gene: 10. The CDR3 loop spans 17 amino acids. CDR1 SGHTA and CDR2 FQGNSA come from the germline V gene.

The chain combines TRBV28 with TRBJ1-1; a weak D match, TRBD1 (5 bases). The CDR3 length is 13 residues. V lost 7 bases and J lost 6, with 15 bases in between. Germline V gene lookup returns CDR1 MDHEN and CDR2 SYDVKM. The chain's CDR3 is CASKWGVGAEAFF. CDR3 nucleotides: TGTGCCAGCAAGTGGGGGGTAGGGGCTGAAGCTTTCTTT.

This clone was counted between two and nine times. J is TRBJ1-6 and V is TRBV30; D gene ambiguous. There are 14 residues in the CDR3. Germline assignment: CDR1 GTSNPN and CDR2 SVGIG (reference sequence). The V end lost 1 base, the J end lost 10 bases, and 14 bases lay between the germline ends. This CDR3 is CAWSAEGGGSPLHF. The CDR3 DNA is TGTGCCTGGAGTGCGGAGGGCGGAGGCTCACCCCTCCACTTT.

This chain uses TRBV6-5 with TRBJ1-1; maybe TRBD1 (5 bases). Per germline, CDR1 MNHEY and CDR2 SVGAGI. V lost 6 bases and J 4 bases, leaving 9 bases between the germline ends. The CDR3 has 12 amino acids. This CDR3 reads CASRGLVTEAFF. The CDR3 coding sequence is TGTGCCAGCAGGGGGCTAGTCACTGAAGCTTTCTTT.

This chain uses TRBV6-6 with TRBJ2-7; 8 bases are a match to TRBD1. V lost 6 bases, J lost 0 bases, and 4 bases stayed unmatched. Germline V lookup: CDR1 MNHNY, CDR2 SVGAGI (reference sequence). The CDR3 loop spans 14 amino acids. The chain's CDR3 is CASRWDRSSYEQYF. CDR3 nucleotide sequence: TGTGCCAGCAGATGGGACAGGTCCTCCTACGAGCAGTACTTC.

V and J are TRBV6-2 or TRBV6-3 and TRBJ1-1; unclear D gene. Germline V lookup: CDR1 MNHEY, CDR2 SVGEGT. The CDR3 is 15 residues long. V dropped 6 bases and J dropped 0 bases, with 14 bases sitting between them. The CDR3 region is CASSIRREVNTEAFF. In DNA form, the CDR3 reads TGTGCCAGCAGCATAAGGAGGGAAGTGAACACTGAAGCTTTCTTT.

CDR3: CASMERGMGSDTQYF. In nucleotides, the CDR3 is TGTGCCAGCATGGAGCGGGGGATGGGGTCAGATACGCAGTATTTT. The chain carries TRBV2 and TRBJ2-3; 8 bases are a match to TRBD2. V was pared by 7 bases and J by 4 bases, with 10 bases of the junction left unmatched. CDR1 is SNHLY, CDR2 FYNNEI, per germline. The CDR3 length is 15 residues.

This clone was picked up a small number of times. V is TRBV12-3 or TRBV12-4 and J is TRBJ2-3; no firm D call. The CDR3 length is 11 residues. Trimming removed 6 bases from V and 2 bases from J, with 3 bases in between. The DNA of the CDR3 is TGTGCCAGCAGACTCACAGATACGCAGTATTTT. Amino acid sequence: CASRLTDTQYF.

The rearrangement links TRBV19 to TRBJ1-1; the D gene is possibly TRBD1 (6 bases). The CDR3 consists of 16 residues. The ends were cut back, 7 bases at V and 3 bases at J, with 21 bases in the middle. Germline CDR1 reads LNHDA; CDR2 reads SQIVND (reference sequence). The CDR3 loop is CASTPLKGGGDTEAFF. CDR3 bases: TGTGCCAGTACCCCTCTAAAGGGGGGAGGGGACACTGAAGCTTTCTTT.

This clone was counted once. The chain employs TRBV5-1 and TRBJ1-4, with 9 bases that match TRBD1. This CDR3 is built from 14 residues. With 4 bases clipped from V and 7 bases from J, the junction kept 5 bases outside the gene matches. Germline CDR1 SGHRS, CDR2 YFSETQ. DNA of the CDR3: TGCGCCAGCAGCCCGGGACAGGGTGGTGAAAAACTGTTTTTT. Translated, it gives CASSPGQGGEKLFF.

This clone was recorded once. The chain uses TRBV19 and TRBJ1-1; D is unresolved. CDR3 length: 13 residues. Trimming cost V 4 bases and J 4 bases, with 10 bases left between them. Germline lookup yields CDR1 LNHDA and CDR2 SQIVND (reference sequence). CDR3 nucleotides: TGTGCCAGTAGTAAGCAGGCGCGCACTGAAGCTTTCTTT. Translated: CASSKQARTEAFF.

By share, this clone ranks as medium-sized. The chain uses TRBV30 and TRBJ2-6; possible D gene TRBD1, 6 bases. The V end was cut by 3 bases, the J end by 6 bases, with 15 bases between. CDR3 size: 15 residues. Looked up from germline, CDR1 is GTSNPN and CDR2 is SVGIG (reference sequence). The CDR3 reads CAWSAGQSEANVLTF. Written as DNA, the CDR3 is TGTGCCTGGAGCGCCGGACAGTCGGAGGCCAACGTCCTGACTTTC. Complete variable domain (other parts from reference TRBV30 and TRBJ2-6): SQTIHQWPATLVQPVGSPLSLECTVEGTSNPNLYWYRQAAGRGLQLLFYSVGIGQISSEVPQNLSASRPQDRQFILSSKKLLLSDSGFYLCAWSAGQSEANVLTFGAGSRLTVL.

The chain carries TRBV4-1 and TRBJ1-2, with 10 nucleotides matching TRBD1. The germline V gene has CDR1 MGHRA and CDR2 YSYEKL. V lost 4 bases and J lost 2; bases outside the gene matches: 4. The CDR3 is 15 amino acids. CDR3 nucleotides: TGCGCCAGCAGCCGGACAGGGGGAGCCAACTATGGCTACACCTTC. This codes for CASSRTGGANYGYTF.

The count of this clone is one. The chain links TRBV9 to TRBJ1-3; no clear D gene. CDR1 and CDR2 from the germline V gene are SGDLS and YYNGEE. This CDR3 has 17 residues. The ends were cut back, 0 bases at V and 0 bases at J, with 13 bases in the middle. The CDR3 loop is CASSVGTVISSGNTIYF. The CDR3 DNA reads TGTGCCAGCAGCGTAGGAACAGTAATTAGCTCTGGAAACACCATATATTTT.

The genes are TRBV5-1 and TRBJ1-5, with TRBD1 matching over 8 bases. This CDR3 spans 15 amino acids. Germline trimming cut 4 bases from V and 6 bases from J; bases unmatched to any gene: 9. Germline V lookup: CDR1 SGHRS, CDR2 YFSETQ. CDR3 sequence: CASSPQGQVGQPQHF. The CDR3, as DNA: TGCGCCAGCAGCCCACAGGGACAGGTCGGTCAGCCCCAGCATTTT. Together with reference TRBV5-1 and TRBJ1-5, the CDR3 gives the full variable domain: KAGVTQTPRYLIKTRGQQVTLSCSPISGHRSVSWYQQTPGQGLQFLFEYFSETQRNKGNFPGRFSGRQFSNSRSEMNVSTLELGDSALYLCASSPQGQVGQPQHFGDGTRLSIL.

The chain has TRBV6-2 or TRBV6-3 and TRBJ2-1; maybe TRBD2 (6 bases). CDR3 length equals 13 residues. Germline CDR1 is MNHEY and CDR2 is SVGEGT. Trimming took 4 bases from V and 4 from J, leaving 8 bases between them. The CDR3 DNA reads TGTGCCAGCAGTTCGGGAGTTTACAATGAGCAGTTCTTC. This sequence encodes CASSSGVYNEQFF.

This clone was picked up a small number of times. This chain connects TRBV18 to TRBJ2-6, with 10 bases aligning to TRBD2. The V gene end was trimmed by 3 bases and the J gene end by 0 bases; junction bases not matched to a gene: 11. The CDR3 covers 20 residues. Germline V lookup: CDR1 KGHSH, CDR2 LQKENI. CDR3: CASSPRTSGQLFSGANVLTF. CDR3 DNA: TGTGCCAGCTCACCCCGGACTAGCGGCCAACTTTTCTCTGGGGCCAACGTCCTGACTTTC.

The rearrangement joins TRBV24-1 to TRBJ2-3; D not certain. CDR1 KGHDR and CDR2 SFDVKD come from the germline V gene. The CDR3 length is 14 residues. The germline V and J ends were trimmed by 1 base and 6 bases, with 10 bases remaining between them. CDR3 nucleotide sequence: TGTGCCACCAGTGATTTATCCCGTTCTGATACGCAGTATTTT. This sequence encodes CATSDLSRSDTQYF.

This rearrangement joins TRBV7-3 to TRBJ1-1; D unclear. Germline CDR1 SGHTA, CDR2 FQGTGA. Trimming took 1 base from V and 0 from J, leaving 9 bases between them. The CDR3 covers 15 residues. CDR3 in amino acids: CASSLMRRMNTEAFF. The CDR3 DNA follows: TGTGCCAGCAGCTTAATGAGGCGGATGAACACTGAAGCTTTCTTT.

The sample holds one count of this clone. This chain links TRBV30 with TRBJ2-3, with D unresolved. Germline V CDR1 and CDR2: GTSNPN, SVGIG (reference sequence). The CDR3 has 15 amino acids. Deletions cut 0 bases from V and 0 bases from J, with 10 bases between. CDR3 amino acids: CAWSVRLLSTDTQYF. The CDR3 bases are TGTGCCTGGAGTGTACGACTTCTCAGCACAGATACGCAGTATTTT.

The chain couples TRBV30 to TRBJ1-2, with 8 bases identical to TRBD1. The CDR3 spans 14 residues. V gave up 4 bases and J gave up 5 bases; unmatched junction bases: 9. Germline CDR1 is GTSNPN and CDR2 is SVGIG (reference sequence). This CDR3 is CAWKGPRGRYGYTF. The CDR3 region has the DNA TGTGCCTGGAAGGGGCCCAGGGGGCGATATGGCTACACCTTC.

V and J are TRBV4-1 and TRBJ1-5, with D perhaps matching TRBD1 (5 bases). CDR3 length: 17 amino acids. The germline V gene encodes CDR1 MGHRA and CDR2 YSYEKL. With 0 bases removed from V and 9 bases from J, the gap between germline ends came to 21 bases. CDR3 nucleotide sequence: TGCGCCAGCAGCCAAGATGGCGCCAGGGCCTTTTTTCGGCCCCAGCATTTT. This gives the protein CASSQDGARAFFRPQHF.